This entry features one TCR beta chain sequence. This table comes from immunoSEQ multiplex PCR, and its TCRdb copy is limited to in-frame clones, with some not included. In the table there are fewer than 30,000 clones, 75% to 85% of which are singletons. The data derive from a study of sequential checkpoint blockade in melanoma. Study overall: Arm A got nivolumab then ipilimumab; arm B the reverse, 1:1.

In germline, CDR1 is MNHEY, CDR2 SMNVEV (reference sequence). The CDR3 extends over 15 amino acids. Deletions cut 5 bases from V and 1 base from J, with 14 bases between. The treatment was: randomized to nivolumab then ipilimumab (arm A) or the reverse (arm B). Sorted cells were live CD3+CD8+, lacking CD19 and CD56, from PBMCs. This TCR was sampled from a human donor with melanoma. The V call is TRBV27, the J call TRBJ1-1; D gene uncertain. The sequencing here drew on CD8+ T cells sorted from blood (inferred from file names), taken from a patient given nivolumab and ipilimumab in sequence. The CDR3 nucleotides are TGTGCCAGCAGTACCCGCGGGCGAGCGAACACTGAAGCTTTCTTT. It encodes CASSTRGRANTEAFF.